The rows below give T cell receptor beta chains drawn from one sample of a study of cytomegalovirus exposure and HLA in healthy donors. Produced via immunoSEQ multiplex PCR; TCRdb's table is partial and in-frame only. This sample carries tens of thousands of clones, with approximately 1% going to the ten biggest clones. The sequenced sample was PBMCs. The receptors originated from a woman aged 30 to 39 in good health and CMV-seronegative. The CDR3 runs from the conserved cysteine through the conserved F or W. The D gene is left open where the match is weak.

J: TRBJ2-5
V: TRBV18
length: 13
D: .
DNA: TGTGCCAGCTCACACAGGGTAAAAGAGACCCAGTACTTC
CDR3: CASSHRVKETQYF

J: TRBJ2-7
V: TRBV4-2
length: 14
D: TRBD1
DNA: TGTGCCAGCAGCTCCGGGACAGGGCGCTACGAGCAGTACTTC
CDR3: CASSSGTGRYEQYF

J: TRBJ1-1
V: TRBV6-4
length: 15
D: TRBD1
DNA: TGTGCCAGCTCTGGGGACAGAGGGACGAACACTGAAGCTTTCTTT
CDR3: CASSGDRGTNTEAFF

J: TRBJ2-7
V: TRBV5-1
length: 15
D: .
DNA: TGCGCCAGCAGCTTGGGGCAGGGTCGGTCCTACGAGCAGTACTTC
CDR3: CASSLGQGRSYEQYF

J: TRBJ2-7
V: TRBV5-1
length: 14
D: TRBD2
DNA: TGCGCCAGCAAACCGACTAGCGGGAGCTACGAGCAGTACTTC
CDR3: CASKPTSGSYEQYF

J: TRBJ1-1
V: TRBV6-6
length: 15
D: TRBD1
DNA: TGTGCCAGCAGTTACTCGAAGGGACAGGGAGTTGTAGCTTTCTTT
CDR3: CASSYSKGQGVVAFF

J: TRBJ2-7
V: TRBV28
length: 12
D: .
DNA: TGTGCCAGCACCCTGACAGTTTTCGAGCAGTACTTC
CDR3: CASTLTVFEQYF

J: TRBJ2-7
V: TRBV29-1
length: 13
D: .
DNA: TGCAGCGTTGCGAACCCATTCGGCTACGAGCAGTACTTC
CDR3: CSVANPFGYEQYF

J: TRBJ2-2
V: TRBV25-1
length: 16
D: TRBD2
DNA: TGTGCCAGCAGTGAAGGACTAGCGGGGGGGACCGGGGAGCTGTTTTTT
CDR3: CASSEGLAGGTGELFF

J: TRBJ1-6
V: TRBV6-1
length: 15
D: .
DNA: TGTGCCAGCACAGCGCCGAGCTCCTATAATTCACCCCTCCACTTT
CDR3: CASTAPSSYNSPLHF

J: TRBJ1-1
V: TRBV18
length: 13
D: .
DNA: TGTGCCAGCTCAGCAACGGTGAACACTGAAGCTTTCTTT
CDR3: CASSATVNTEAFF

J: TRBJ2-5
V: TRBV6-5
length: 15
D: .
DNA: TGTGCCAGCAGTTACGGAGGCGGGGTCGGGGAGACCCAGTACTTC
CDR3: CASSYGGGVGETQYF

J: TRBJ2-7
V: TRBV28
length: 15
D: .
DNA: TGTGCCAGCAGTTTTGTCTCCGGTTCGACCTACGAGCAGTACTTC
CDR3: CASSFVSGSTYEQYF

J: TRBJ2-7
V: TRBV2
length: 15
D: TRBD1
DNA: TGTGCCAGCAGTGACGCCGGGACAGGGAACTACGAGCAGTACTTC
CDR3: CASSDAGTGNYEQYF

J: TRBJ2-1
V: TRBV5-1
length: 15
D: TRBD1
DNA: TGCGCCAGCAGCCCCGGGACAGGGTCCTACAATGAGCAGTTCTTC
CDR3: CASSPGTGSYNEQFF

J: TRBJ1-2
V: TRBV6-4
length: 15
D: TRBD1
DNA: TGTGCCAGCAGTGACTCCAAGGACAGGGTGTTTTGCTACACCTTC
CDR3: CASSDSKDRVFCYTF

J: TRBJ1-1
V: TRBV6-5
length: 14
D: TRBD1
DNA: TGTGCCAGCAAGCGAGCGACAGGGCGTACTGAAGCTTTCTTT
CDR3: CASKRATGRTEAFF

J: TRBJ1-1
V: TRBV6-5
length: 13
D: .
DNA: TGTGCCAGCAGCCAAGGCGGGGACACTGAAGCTTTCTTT
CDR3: CASSQGGDTEAFF

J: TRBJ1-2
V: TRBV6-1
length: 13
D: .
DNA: TGTGCCAGCAGTCCTCATGGCTCCTATGGCTACACCTTC
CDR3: CASSPHGSYGYTF

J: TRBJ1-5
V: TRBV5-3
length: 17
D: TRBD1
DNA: TGTGCCAGAAGCTCTGGACAGGGGGAAGACTACAATCAGCCCCAGCATTTT
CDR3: CARSSGQGEDYNQPQHF

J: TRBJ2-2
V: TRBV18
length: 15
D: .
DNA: TGTGCCAGCTCACAACAGAATAGAAACACCGGGGAGCTGTTTTTT
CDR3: CASSQQNRNTGELFF

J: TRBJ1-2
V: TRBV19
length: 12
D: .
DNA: TGTGCCAGTAGTATAGTCGGGGGAGGCTACACCTTC
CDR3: CASSIVGGGYTF

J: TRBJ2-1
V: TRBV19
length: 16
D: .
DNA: TGTGCCAGTAGTAACGGACAGCCCTTTTCCGACAATGAGCAGTTCTTC
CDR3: CASSNGQPFSDNEQFF

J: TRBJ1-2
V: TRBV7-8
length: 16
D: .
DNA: TGTGCCAGCAACCTCGCCCCGGGGATTGATGTAGATGGCTACACCTTC
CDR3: CASNLAPGIDVDGYTF

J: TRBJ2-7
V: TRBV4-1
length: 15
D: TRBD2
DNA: TGCGCCAGCAGCCAAGAGTGGGGGGGAACCTACGAGCAGTACTTC
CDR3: CASSQEWGGTYEQYF

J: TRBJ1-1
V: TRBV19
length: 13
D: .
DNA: TGTGCCAGTAGTATAACCCCAACAACTGAAGCTTTCTTT
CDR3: CASSITPTTEAFF

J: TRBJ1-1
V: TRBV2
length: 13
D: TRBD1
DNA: TGTGCCAGCAGACGGGACAGGAACACTGAAGCTTTCTTT
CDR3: CASRRDRNTEAFF

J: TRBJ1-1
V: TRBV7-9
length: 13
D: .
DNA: TGTGCCAGCAGCTTAGAGCGGGACACTGAAGCTTTCTTT
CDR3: CASSLERDTEAFF

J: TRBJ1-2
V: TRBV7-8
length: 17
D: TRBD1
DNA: TGTGCCAGCAGCAATGGGCGAAGGGACAGGGGAGCCTATGGCTACACCTTC
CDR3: CASSNGRRDRGAYGYTF

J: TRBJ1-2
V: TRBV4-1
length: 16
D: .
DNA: TGCGCCAGCAGCCAAAAAGACACGCAGTTCAACTATGGCTACACCTTC
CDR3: CASSQKDTQFNYGYTF

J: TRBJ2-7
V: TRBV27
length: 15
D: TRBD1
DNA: TGTGCCAGCAGTTTACACAGGGGGACCACCTACGAGCAGTACTTC
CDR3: CASSLHRGTTYEQYF

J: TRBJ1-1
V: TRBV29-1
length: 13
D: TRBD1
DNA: TGCAGCGTTGTATTTGGACAGGGGGGATGGGCTTTCTTT
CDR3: CSVVFGQGGWAFF

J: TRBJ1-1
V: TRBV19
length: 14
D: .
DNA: TGTGCCAGTAGAGCCGGAGGTGGGAACACTGAAGCTTTCTTT
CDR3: CASRAGGGNTEAFF

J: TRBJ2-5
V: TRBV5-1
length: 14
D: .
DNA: TGCGCCAGCAGCCCCCGAGGCGGGGAGGAGACCCAGTACTTC
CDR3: CASSPRGGEETQYF

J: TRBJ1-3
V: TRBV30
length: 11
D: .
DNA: TGTGCCTGGAGTGTAGGGGCCACCATATATTTT
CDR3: CAWSVGATIYF

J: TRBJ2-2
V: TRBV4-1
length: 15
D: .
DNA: TGCGCCAGCAGCCTATGGACAGACCCAACCGGGGAGCTGTTTTTT
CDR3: CASSLWTDPTGELFF

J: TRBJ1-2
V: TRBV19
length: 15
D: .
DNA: TGTGCCAGTAGTATTACTCGGGGAGCTAACTATGGCTACACCTTC
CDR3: CASSITRGANYGYTF

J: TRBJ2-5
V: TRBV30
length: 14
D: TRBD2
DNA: TGTGCCTGGAGTGTACGGAGGCGGGAGGAGACCCAGTACTTC
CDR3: CAWSVRRREETQYF

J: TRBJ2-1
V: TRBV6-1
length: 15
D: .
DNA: TGTGCCAGCAGTTTACGGACCGGTGCGGGCAATGAGCAGTTCTTC
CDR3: CASSLRTGAGNEQFF

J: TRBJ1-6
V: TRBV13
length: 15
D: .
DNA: TGTGCCAGCAGCTTATCCGAGGAGATTAATTCACCCCTCCACTTT
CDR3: CASSLSEEINSPLHF

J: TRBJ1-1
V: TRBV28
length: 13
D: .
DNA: TGTGCCAGCAAAGTAGGGAGGAACACTGAAGCTTTCTTT
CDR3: CASKVGRNTEAFF

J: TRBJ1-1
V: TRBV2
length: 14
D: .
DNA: TGTGCCAGCAGTGTTAGAGGGTCTGGCACTGAAGCTTTCTTT
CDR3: CASSVRGSGTEAFF

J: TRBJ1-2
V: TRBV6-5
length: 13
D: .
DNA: TGTGCCAGCAGGAAGAGAGATATCGATGGCTACACCTTC
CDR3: CASRKRDIDGYTF

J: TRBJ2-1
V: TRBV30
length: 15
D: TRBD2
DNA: TGTGCAACCGGGCCGGGAGGGCCCACCTACAATGAGCAGTTCTTC
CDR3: CATGPGGPTYNEQFF

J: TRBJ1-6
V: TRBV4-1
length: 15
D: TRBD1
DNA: TGCGCCAGCAGCCAGGGACAGCTTTATAATTCACCCCTCCACTTT
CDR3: CASSQGQLYNSPLHF